This T cell receptor (beta chain) was retrieved from a study of vaccination and CD4 T cells after COVID-19. Treatment noted: roughly 10-day PBMC culture with coronavirus spike peptide pools or control peptides (ViraFEST assay). Cultured CD4+ T cell DNA was sequenced using the Oncomine TCR Beta short-read assay. Each CDR3 protein gets one entry after TCRdb re-called the PCR reads with MiXCR. Of about 20,000 distinct CDR3 sequences detected, 50% to 60% appear once; the ten largest clones hold 6% to 7.5%. There are a few counts of this clonotype. Its antigen is as yet unknown. Looked up from germline, CDR1 is DFQATT and CDR2 is SNEGSKA (reference sequence). With 5 bases clipped from V and 4 bases from J, the junction kept 9 bases outside the gene matches. This CDR3 has 16 residues.

This chain links TRBV20-1 with TRBJ2-1; TRBD2 agrees at 12 bases. This sequence was found in a human donor who had recovered from COVID-19. The sequencing sample was made of CD4+ T cells from blood, cultured in vitro. The chain's CDR3 is CSARPSGRAPYNEQFF. CDR3 nucleotide sequence: TGCAGTGCTCGCCCTAGCGGGAGGGCCCCGTACAATGAGCAGTTCTTC.